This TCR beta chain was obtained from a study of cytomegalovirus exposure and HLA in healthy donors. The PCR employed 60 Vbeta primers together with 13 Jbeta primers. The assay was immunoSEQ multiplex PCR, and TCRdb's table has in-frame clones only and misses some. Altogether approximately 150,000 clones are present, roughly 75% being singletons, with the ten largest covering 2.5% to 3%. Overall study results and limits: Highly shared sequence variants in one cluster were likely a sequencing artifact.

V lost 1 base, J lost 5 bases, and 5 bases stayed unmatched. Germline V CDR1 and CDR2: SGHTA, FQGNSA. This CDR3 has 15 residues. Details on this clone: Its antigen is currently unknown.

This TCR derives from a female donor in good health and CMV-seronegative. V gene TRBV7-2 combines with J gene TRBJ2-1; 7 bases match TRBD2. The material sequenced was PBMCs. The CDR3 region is CASSLETSADNEQFF. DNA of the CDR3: TGTGCCAGCAGCTTAGAAACTAGCGCCGACAATGAGCAGTTCTTC. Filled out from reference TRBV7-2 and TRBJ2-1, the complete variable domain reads GAGVSQSPSNKVTEKGKDVELRCDPISGHTALYWYRQSLGQGLEFLIYFQGNSAPDKSGLPSDRFSAERTGGSVSTLTIQRTQQEDSAVYLCASSLETSADNEQFFGPGTRLTVL.